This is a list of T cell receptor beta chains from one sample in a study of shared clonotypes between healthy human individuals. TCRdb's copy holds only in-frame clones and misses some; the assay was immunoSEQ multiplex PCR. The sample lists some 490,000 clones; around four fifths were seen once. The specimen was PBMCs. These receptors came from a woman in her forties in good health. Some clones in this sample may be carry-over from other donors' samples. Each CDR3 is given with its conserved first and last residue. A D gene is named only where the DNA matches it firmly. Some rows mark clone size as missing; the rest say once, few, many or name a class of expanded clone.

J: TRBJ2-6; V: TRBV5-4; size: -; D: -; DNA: TGTGCCAGCAGCTTGGTTGGGGCCAACGTCCTGACTTTC; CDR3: CASSLVGANVLTF
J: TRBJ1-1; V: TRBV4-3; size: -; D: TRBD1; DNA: TGCGCCAGCAGCCAAGGAGGCGCAAGGGGGCAAGCTTTCTTT; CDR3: CASSQGGARGQAFF
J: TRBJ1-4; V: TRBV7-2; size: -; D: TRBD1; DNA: TGTGCCAGCAGCCCGCAGGGGGCAACTAATGAAAAACTGTTTTTT; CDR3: CASSPQGATNEKLFF
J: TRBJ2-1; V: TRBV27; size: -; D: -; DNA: TGTGCCAGCAGTTTATCGAGTCGGCTAGTCGGTTCCAATGAGCAGTTCTTC; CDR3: CASSLSSRLVGSNEQFF
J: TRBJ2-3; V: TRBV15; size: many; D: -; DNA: TGTGCCACCAGCAGCCGAGGGGCTAGCACAGATACGCAGTATTTT; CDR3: CATSSRGASTDTQYF
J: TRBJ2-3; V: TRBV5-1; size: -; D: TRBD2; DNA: TGCGCCAGCAGCTTGGGGCTAGCGGGAGTATTGGATACGCAGTATTTT; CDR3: CASSLGLAGVLDTQYF
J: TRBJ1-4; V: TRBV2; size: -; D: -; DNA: TGTGCCAGCATAGGGGAAAAACTGTTTTTT; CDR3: CASIGEKLFF
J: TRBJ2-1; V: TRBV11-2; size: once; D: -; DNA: TGTGCCAGCAGCTTAGATACCCTAGCCTACAATGAGCAGTTCTTC; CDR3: CASSLDTLAYNEQFF
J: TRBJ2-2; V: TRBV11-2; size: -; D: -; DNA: TGTGCCAGCAGCTTAGGTGACTATGCCGGGGAGCTGTTTTTT; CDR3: CASSLGDYAGELFF
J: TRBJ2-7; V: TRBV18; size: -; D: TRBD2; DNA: TGTGCCAGCTCACCGGGTCAGGACGGGGGGGAGCAGTACTTC; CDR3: CASSPGQDGGEQYF
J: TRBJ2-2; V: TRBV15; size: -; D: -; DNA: TGTGCCACCAGCAGAGTTGGTGGCCAGACACTCACCGGGGAGCTGTTTTTT; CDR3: CATSRVGGQTLTGELFF
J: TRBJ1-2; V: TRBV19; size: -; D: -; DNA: TGTGCCAGTAGTAAGGAGGCTGGCGACTATGGCTACACCTTC; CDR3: CASSKEAGDYGYTF
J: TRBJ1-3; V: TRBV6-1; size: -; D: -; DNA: TGTGCCAGCAGCCTGCGCTCTGGAAACACCATATATTTT; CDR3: CASSLRSGNTIYF